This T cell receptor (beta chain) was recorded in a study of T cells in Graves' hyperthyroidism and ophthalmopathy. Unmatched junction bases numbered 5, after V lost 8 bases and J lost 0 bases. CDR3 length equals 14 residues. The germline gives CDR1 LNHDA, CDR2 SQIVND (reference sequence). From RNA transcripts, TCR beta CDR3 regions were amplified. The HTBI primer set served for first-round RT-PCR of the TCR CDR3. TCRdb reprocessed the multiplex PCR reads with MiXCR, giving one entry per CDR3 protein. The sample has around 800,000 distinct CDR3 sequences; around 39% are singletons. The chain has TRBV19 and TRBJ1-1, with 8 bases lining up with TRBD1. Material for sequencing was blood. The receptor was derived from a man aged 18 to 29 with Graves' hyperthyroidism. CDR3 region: CASATGGMNTEAFF. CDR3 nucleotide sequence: TGTGCCAGTGCAACAGGGGGTATGAACACTGAAGCTTTCTTT.